These T cell receptor beta chains were read from a single sample in a study of persistence of HIV-infected CD4 T cells. No antigens are known for them. Sequenced by immunoSEQ multiplex PCR; TCRdb stores in-frame clones only, minus some. The repertoire has about 37,000 clones, about 85% of them found once; the top ten carry approximately 1.6%. Sequencing used CD4+ T cells sorted from PBMCs after roughly 19-hour stimulation, obtained from a patient who received antiretroviral therapy. All receptors come from an adult man with HIV who was CMV-seropositive. Each CDR3 is given with its conserved first and last residue. The order of the fields is J gene, V gene, clone size, CDR3 protein. A clone size is listed for some rows: how often the clone was seen (once, few, many), or a class if it is expanded.

>TRBJ1-6|TRBV19|.
CASSRDLNSPLHF
>TRBJ1-4|TRBV6-5|.
CASSPFGANEKLFF
>TRBJ1-5|TRBV29-1|.
CSVQEFNQPQHF
>TRBJ1-2|TRBV20-1|.
CSATTGADYTF
>TRBJ2-7|TRBV13|once
CASSSRRASSYEQYF
>TRBJ1-3|TRBV2|.
CASTTGGRDTIYF
>TRBJ1-2|TRBV11-3|.
CASSIFFGHPSPGYTF
>TRBJ1-2|TRBV19|.
CASSMGGYNYGYTF
>TRBJ2-1|TRBV5-1|.
CASSLVQRGGENANEQFF
>TRBJ2-3|TRBV5-1|.
CASSSATGVGTDTQYF
>TRBJ1-5|TRBV5-8|.
CASSPWTDEGNQPQHF
>TRBJ1-2|TRBV20-1|.
CSAGVTYGYTF
>TRBJ1-5|TRBV6-1|.
CASSEYGIPRPQHF
>TRBJ1-6|TRBV28|.
CASRRGQVGANSPLHF
>TRBJ1-2|TRBV5-6|.
CASSLVGGRVDYGYTF
>TRBJ1-6|TRBV27|.
CASSLGGTGTSPLHF
>TRBJ2-3|TRBV6-5|.
CASRTTNPSTDTQYF
>TRBJ1-2|TRBV28|.
CASSSFAGGNGYTF
>TRBJ2-7|TRBV5-1|.
CASSSGATYEQYF
>TRBJ1-3|TRBV19|.
CASSRTGNTIYF
>TRBJ2-1|TRBV9|.
CASSVDRDEQFF
>TRBJ1-2|TRBV7-9|.
CASSLAGGRSYGYTF
>TRBJ1-1|TRBV19|few
CASSIDSTSNMNTEAFF
>TRBJ2-7|TRBV12-5|.
CASGLGPSYEQYF
>TRBJ1-1|TRBV19|.
CASSTPAGTVTEAFF
>TRBJ1-4|TRBV6-5|.
CASSYKDRVNEKLFF
>TRBJ1-4|TRBV19|.
CASANREEKLFF
>TRBJ1-2|TRBV12-3/TRBV12-4|.
CASSVDNYGYTF